The 11 T cell receptor beta chains below all came from one sample that was sequenced in a study of cytomegalovirus exposure and HLA in healthy donors. The data were produced by immunoSEQ multiplex PCR, yet TCRdb's version contains in-frame clones alone and is incomplete. This table has 140,000 to 150,000 clones, about nine tenths appearing once. Input material: PBMCs. The source is a man younger than 35 in good health and CMV-seropositive.

The chain is built from TRBV5-4 and TRBJ2-7; 8 bases match TRBD2. Looked up from germline, CDR1 is SGHNT and CDR2 is YYREEE (reference sequence). The CDR3 has 16 residues. V lost 0 bases, J lost 4 bases, and 9 bases stayed unmatched. Here the CDR3 DNA reads TGTGCCAGCAGCTTGGCCGGAGTAGCGGGAAAATACGAGCAGTACTTC. Translated: CASSLAGVAGKYEQYF. The complete variable domain, with remaining parts taken from reference TRBV5-4 and TRBJ2-7, reads ETGVTQSPTHLIKTRGQQVTLRCSSQSGHNTVSWYQQALGQGPQFIFQYYREEENGRGNFPPRFSGLQFPNYSSELNVNALELDDSALYLCASSLAGVAGKYEQYFGPGTRLTVT.

The chain has TRBV11-1 and TRBJ2-2; 10 nucleotides match TRBD2. The V and J ends lost 8 bases and 6 bases, in that order; junction bases with no gene match: 15. The CDR3 runs 17 residues. Looked up from germline, CDR1 is SGHAT and CDR2 is FQDESV (reference sequence). The CDR3 region has the DNA TGTGCCAGCTCGCCCCGCACGGGGACTAGCGAGGCCGGGGAGCTGTTTTTT. Protein product: CASSPRTGTSEAGELFF.

This chain joins TRBV2 and TRBJ2-1; D possibly corresponds to TRBD1 (6 bases). This CDR3 comprises 15 residues. Trimming shortened V by 4 bases and J by 0 bases, and 10 bases separated the two germline ends. Germline lookup yields CDR1 SNHLY and CDR2 FYNNEI. The CDR3 sequence is CASSVRGSSYNEQFF. Here the CDR3 DNA reads TGTGCCAGCAGTGTAAGGGGGAGCTCCTACAATGAGCAGTTCTTC.

The chain links TRBV2 to TRBJ1-1, with D perhaps matching TRBD1 (6 bases). CDR1 is SNHLY, CDR2 FYNNEI, per germline. Trimming left V 0 bases short and J 8 bases short, with 22 bases between. The CDR3 spans 17 residues. The CDR3 sequence: CASSEALIQNRAGEAFF. The DNA for the CDR3 is TGTGCCAGCAGTGAAGCATTAATACAAAACAGGGCCGGCGAAGCTTTCTTT.

The rearrangement uses TRBV7-2 and TRBJ1-1; no clear D gene. The CDR3 covers 14 residues. CDR1 and CDR2 from the germline V gene are SGHTA and FQGNSA. The V end lost 5 bases, the J end lost 10 bases, and 20 bases lay between the germline ends. Written as DNA, the CDR3 is TGTGCCAGCAGCCGACCCGAAGTTCAGGATCGAGCTTTCTTT. Residues: CASSRPEVQDRAFF.

The chain links TRBV30 to TRBJ1-4, with D possibly TRBD1 on 5 matching bases. The V gene's germline CDR1 is GTSNPN and CDR2 SVGIG (reference sequence). This CDR3 is built from 19 residues. The V gene lost 0 bases and the J gene lost 2 bases, with 22 bases spanning the gap. This CDR3 is CAWSVLRTYRPGTNEKLFF. The CDR3 coding sequence is TGTGCCTGGAGTGTACTCCGTACTTATAGACCAGGGACTAATGAAAAACTGTTTTTT.

V usage is TRBV19 and J usage is TRBJ1-4; 7 bases agree with TRBD1. This CDR3 is built from 15 residues. The V segment lost 5 bases and the J segment 3 bases; nucleotides outside the gene matches: 6. In germline, CDR1 is LNHDA, CDR2 SQIVND (reference sequence). The CDR3 spells CASSHRTGANEKLFF. The CDR3, as DNA: TGTGCCAGTAGTCACCGGACAGGCGCTAATGAAAAACTGTTTTTT.

This chain joins TRBV9 and TRBJ2-5; maybe TRBD2 (6 bases). The CDR3 length is 15 residues. CDR1 and CDR2 (germline): SGDLS, YYNGEE. Trimming removed 0 bases at V and 7 bases at J, with 16 bases between. The CDR3 sequence: CASSVEGRLDGTQYF. DNA of the CDR3: TGTGCCAGCAGCGTAGAGGGGAGACTAGATGGGACCCAGTACTTC.

This sequence joins TRBV5-6 and TRBJ2-3; 8 bases fit TRBD2. Trimming cost V 4 bases and J 6 bases; bases outside gene matches: 7. The CDR3 has 14 amino acids. The V gene's germline CDR1 is SGHDT and CDR2 YYEEEE. This chain's CDR3 is CASSLIAGRDTQYF. The CDR3 nucleotides read TGTGCCAGCAGCCTGATAGCGGGAAGGGATACGCAGTATTTT.

V usage is TRBV7-9 and J usage is TRBJ2-7; the D gene is possibly TRBD1 (6 bases). Germline V gives CDR1 SEHNR, CDR2 FQNEAQ (reference sequence). CDR3 size: 15 residues. Deletions cut 2 bases from V and 4 bases from J, with 15 bases between. This chain's CDR3 is CASSLLGQGSYEQYF. The CDR3 DNA reads TGTGCCAGCAGCTTATTAGGGCAGGGGAGTTACGAGCAGTACTTC. Combining the CDR3 with reference TRBV7-9 and TRBJ2-7 gives the whole variable domain DTGVSQNPRHKITKRGQNVTFRCDPISEHNRLYWYRQTLGQGPEFLTYFQNEAQLEKSRLLSDRFSAERPKGSFSTLEIQRTEQGDSAMYLCASSLLGQGSYEQYFGPGTRLTVT.

This clone has more than one count but fewer than ten. The chain carries TRBV5-1 and TRBJ1-2; no clear D. The germline V gene has CDR1 SGHRS and CDR2 YFSETQ. The CDR3 covers 13 residues. V lost 7 bases and J 0 bases, leaving 10 bases between the germline ends. CDR3 bases: TGCGCCAGCGCGGCAGCTACTAACTATGGCTACACCTTC. It translates to CASAAATNYGYTF.